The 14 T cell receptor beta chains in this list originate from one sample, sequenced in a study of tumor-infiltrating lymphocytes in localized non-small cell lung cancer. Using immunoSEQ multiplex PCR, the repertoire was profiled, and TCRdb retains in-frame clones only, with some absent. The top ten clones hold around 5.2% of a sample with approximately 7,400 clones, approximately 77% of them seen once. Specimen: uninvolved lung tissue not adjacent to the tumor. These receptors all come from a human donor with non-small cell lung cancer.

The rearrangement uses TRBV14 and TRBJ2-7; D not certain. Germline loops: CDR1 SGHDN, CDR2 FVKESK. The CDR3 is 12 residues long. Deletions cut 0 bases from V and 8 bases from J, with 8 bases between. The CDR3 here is CASSQDHGQQYF. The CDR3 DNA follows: TGTGCCAGCAGCCAAGATCACGGACAGCAGTACTTC.

CDR3 DNA: TGTGCCAGCAGTTTCGGAGGGGAGGGCAATCAGCCCCAGCATTTT. Amino acid sequence: CASSFGGEGNQPQHF. The chain links TRBV28 to TRBJ1-5; a possible D gene is TRBD1 (5 bases). With 3 bases removed from V and 2 bases from J, the gap between germline ends came to 11 bases. CDR3 length: 15 residues. CDR1 MDHEN and CDR2 SYDVKM come from the germline V gene.

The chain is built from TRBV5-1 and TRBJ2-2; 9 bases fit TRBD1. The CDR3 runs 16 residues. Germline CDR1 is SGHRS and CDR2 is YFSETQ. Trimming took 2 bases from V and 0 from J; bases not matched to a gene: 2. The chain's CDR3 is CASSLTGGANTGELFF. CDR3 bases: TGCGCCAGCAGCTTAACAGGGGGCGCGAACACCGGGGAGCTGTTTTTT.

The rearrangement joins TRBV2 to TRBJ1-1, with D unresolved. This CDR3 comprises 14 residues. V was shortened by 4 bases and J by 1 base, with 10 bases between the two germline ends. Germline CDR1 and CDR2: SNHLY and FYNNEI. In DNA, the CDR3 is TGTGCCAGCAGTGGGCGGGCCCCGAACACTGAAGCTTTCTTT. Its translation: CASSGRAPNTEAFF.

In DNA form, the CDR3 reads TGTGCCATCAGTGATATTGAACGGGTTGAGCAGTTCTTC. Its translation is CAISDIERVEQFF. V usage is TRBV10-3 and J usage is TRBJ2-1; D remains unclear. The CDR3 spans 13 residues. Germline values: CDR1 ENHRY, CDR2 SYGVKD. The germline V and J ends were trimmed by 3 bases and 9 bases, with 12 bases remaining between them.

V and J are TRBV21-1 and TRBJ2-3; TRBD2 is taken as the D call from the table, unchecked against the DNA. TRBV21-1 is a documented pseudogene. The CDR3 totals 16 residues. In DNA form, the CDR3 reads TGTGCCAGCAGCACCACGGCGGGGTCTAGCACAGATACGCAGTATTTT. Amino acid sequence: CASSTTAGSSTDTQYF.

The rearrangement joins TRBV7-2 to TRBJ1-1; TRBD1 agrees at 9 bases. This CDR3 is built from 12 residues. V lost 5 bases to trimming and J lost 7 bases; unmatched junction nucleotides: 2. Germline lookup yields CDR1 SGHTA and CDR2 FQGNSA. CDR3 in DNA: TGTGCCAGCAGCCTGGACAGGGGTGAAGCTTTCTTT. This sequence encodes CASSLDRGEAFF.

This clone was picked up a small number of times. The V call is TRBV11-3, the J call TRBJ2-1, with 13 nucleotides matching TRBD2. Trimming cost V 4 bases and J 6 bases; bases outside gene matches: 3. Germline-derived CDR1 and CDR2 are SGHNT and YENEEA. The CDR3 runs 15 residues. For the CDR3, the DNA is TGTGCCAGCAGCTCTCGACTAGCGGGGGGCAATGAGCAGTTCTTC. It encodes CASSSRLAGGNEQFF.

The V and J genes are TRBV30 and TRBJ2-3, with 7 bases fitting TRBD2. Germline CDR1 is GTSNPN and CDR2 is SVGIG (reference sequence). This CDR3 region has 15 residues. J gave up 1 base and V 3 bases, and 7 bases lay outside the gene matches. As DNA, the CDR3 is TGTGCCTGGAGCCTTTACCGGGGGGGCACAGATACGCAGTATTTT. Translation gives CAWSLYRGGTDTQYF.

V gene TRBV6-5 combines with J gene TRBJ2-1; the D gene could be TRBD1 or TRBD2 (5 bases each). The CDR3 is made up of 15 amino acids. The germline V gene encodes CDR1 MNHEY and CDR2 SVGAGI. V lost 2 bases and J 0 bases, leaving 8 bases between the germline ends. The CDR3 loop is CASSYGTLSYNEQFF. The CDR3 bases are TGTGCCAGCAGTTACGGGACCCTCTCCTACAATGAGCAGTTCTTC.

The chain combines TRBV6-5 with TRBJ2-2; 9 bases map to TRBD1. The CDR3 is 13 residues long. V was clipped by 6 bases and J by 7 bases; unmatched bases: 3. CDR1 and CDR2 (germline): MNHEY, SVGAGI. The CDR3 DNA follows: TGTGCCAGCAGCCGGACAGGGGTCGGGGAGCTGTTTTTT. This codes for CASSRTGVGELFF.

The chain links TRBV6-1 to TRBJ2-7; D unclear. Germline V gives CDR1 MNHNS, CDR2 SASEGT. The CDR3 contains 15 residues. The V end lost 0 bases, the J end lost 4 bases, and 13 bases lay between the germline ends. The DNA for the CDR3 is TGTGCCAGCAGTGAAGCCACGTCCGCCCAATACGAGCAGTACTTC. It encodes CASSEATSAQYEQYF.

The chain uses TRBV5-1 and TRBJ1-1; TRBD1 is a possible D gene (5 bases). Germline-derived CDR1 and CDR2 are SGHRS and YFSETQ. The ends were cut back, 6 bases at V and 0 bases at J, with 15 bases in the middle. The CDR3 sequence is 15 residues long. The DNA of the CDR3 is TGCGCCAGCAACCGGGCAGGGCCTATGAACACTGAAGCTTTCTTT. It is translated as CASNRAGPMNTEAFF.

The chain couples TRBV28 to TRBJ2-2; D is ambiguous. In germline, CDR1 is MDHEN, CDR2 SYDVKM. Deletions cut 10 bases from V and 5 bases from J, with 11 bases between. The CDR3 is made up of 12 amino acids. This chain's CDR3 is CATMHGTGELFF. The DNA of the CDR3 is TGTGCCACCATGCATGGGACCGGGGAGCTGTTTTTT. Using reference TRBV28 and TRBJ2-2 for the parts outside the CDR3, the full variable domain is DVKVTQSSRYLVKRTGEKVFLECVQDMDHENMFWYRQDPGLGLRLIYFSYDVKMKEKGDIPEGYSVSREKKERFSLILESASTNQTSMYLCATMHGTGELFFGEGSRLTVL.